Detailed here is one TCR beta chain. The antigen is unknown. This sample is drawn from a study of blood T cells in healthy people across ages. In the study overall: Capture by template switching was about one barcoded beta molecule per two T cells.

A second PCR, run for about 7 to 12 cycles, used a sample-barcoded 5' primer plus a J-beta primer mix. A tag from a template-switch adaptor with 12 random nucleotides marked each cDNA molecule. Using its own MiXCR run on the 5' RACE reads, TCRdb lists one record per CDR3 protein. The data contain about 1,000,000 distinct CDR3 sequences, 35% to 55% of them singletons. Study-wide findings and caveats: TCR beta diversity per million T cells fell roughly linearly with age.

Ten milliliters of peripheral blood were drawn from each donor into EDTA-treated tubes. This receptor was identified in an older woman in good health. The sample taken for sequencing was blood.

The CDR3 is CASSGGPGTGFLGQPQHF. The CDR3 DNA follows: TGTGCCAGCAGTGGGGGACCCGGGACAGGGTTTCTCGGGCAGCCCCAGCATTTT. The gene calls are TRBV6-1 and TRBJ1-5, with TRBD1 matching 9 bases. This CDR3 comprises 18 residues. CDR1 is MNHNS and CDR2 is SASEGT in the germline V gene. V was pared by 4 bases and J by 7 bases, with 17 bases of the junction left unmatched.